The T cell receptor beta chain described here comes from a study of shared clonotypes between healthy human individuals. Donors, healthy HIV-negative adults, lacked recent acute infections or vaccinations. Profiling relied on immunoSEQ multiplex PCR, and the TCRdb table lists in-frame clones only, not all of them. Of roughly 500,000 clones listed, over 65% are singletons. The sample holds a few counts of this clone. The V end was cut by 3 bases, the J end by 0 bases, with 11 bases between. The CDR3 totals 14 residues. Germline-derived CDR1 and CDR2 are GTSNPN and SVGIG (reference sequence). The clonotype originates from a woman aged 40-49 years in good health. Some clones in this sample may be carry-over from other donors' samples. The chain uses TRBV30 and TRBJ1-1; maybe TRBD1 (5 bases). The sample consisted of PBMCs. The CDR3 loop is CAWRATVMNTEAFF. The CDR3 region has the DNA TGTGCCTGGAGGGCGACAGTTATGAACACTGAAGCTTTCTTT.